This paragraph reports one T cell receptor beta chain. The sample is drawn from a study of lymphopenia after photon versus proton radiotherapy. Germline loops: CDR1 LNHDA, CDR2 SQIVND (reference sequence). This CDR3 comprises 15 residues. With 1 base removed from V and 0 bases from J, the gap between germline ends came to 4 bases. Data came from immunoSEQ multiplex PCR; TCRdb stores just in-frame clones and leaves some out. Among tens of thousands of clones, about four fifths were seen once, and the ten largest hold around 2%. This clonotype originated in a man aged 55 to 70 with pancreatic cancer. Sample: peripheral blood, taken from a patient treated with proton-based radiotherapy. The chain employs TRBV19 and TRBJ2-6, with D unresolved. This CDR3 reads CASSIADSGANVLTF. As DNA, the CDR3 is TGTGCCAGTAGTATAGCTGACTCTGGGGCCAACGTCCTGACTTTC.